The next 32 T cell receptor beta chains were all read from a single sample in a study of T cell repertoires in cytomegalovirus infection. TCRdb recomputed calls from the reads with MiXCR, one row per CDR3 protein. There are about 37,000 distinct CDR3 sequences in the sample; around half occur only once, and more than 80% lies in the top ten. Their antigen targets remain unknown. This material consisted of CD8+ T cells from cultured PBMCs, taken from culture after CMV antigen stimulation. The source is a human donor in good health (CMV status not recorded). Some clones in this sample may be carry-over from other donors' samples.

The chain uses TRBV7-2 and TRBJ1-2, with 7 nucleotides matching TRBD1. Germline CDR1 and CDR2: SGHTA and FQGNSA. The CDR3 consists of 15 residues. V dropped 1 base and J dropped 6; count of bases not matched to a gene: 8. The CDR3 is CASSLDPGTAHGYTF. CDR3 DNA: TGTGCCAGCAGCTTAGACCCCGGGACAGCGCATGGCTACACCTTC. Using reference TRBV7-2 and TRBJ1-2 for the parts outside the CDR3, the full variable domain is GAGVSQSPSNKVTEKGKDVELRCDPISGHTALYWYRQSLGQGLEFLIYFQGNSAPDKSGLPSDRFSAERTGGSVSTLTIQRTQQEDSAVYLCASSLDPGTAHGYTFGSGTRLTVV.

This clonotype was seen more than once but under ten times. The CDR3 DNA reads TGTGCCAGCAGCTTAATACTAGCGGGAGGGTACGAGCAGTACTTC. Its translation is CASSLILAGGYEQYF. The J gene is TRBJ2-7, the V gene TRBV11-2; TRBD2 matches 13 bases. V lost 2 bases and J lost 4; bases outside the gene matches: 2. Per germline, CDR1 SGHAT and CDR2 FQNNGV. The CDR3 length is 15 residues.

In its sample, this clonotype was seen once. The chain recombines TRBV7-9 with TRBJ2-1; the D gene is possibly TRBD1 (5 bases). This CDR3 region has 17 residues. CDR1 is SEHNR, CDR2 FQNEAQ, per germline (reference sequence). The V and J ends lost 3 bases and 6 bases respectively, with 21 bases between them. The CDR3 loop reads CASSFRQGAHPFNEQFF. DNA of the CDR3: TGTGCCAGCAGCTTCAGGCAGGGCGCTCATCCTTTCAATGAGCAGTTCTTC.

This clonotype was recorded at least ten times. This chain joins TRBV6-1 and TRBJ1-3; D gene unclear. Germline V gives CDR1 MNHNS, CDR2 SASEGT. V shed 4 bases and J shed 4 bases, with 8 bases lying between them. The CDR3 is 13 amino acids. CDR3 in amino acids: CASSAGSGNTIYF. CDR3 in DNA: TGTGCCAGCAGTGCCGGCTCGGGAAACACCATATATTTT.

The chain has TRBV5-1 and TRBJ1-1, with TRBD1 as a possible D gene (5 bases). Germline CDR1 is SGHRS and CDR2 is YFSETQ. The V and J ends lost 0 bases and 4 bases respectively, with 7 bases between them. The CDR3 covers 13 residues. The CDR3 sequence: CASSLEGATEAFF. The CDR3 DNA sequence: TGCGCCAGCAGCTTGGAAGGGGCCACTGAAGCTTTCTTT.

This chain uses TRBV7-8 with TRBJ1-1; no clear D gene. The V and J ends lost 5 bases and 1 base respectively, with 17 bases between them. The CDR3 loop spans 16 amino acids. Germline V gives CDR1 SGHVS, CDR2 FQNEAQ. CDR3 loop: CASSLFYSQKNTEAFF. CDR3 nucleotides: TGTGCCAGCAGCCTGTTTTATAGTCAGAAGAACACTGAAGCTTTCTTT.

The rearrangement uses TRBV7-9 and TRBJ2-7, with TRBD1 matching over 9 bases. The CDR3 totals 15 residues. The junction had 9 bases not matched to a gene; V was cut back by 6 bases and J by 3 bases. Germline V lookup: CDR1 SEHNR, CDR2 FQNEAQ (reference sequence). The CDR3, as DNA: TGTGCCAGCAGGGGCGGGACAGGGAAAGTCTACGAGCAGTACTTC. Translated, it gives CASRGGTGKVYEQYF. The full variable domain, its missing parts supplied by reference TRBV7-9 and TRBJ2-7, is DTGVSQNPRHKITKRGQNVTFRCDPISEHNRLYWYRQTLGQGPEFLTYFQNEAQLEKSRLLSDRFSAERPKGSFSTLEIQRTEQGDSAMYLCASRGGTGKVYEQYFGPGTRLTVT.

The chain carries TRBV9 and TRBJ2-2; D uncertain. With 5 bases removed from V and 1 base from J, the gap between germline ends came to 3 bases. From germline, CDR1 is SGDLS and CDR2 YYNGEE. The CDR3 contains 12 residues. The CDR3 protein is CASRMNTGELFF. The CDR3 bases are TGTGCCAGCAGGATGAACACCGGGGAGCTGTTTTTT.

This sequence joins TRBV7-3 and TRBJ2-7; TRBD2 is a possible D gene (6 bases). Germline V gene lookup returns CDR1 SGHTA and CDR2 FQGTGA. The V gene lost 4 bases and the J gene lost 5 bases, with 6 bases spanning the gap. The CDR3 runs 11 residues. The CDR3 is CASSSGDEQYF. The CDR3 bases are TGTGCCAGCAGCTCGGGAGACGAGCAGTACTTC. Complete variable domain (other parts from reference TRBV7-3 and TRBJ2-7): GAGVSQTPSNKVTEKGKYVELRCDPISGHTALYWYRQSLGQGPEFLIYFQGTGAADDSGLPNDRFFAVRPEGSVSTLKIQRTERGDSAVYLCASSSGDEQYFGPGTRLTVT.

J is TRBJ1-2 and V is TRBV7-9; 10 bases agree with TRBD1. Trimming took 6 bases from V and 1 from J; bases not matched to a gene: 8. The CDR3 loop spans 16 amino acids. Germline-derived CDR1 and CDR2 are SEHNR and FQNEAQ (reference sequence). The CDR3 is CASSPGTGAVNYGYTF. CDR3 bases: TGTGCCAGCAGTCCCGGGACAGGGGCAGTTAACTATGGCTACACCTTC.

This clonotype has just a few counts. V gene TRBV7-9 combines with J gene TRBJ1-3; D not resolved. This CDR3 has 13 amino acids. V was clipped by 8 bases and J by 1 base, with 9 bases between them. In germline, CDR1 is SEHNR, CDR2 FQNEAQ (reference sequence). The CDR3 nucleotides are TGTGCCAGCGCGTTAGGTTCTGGAAACACCATATATTTT. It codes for CASALGSGNTIYF.

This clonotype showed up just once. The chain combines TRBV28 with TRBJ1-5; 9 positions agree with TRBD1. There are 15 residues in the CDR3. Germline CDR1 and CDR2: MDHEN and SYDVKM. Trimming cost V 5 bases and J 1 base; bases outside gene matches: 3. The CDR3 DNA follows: TGTGCCAGCAGTACGGGGACAGGGAGCAATCAGCCCCAGCATTTT. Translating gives CASSTGTGSNQPQHF.

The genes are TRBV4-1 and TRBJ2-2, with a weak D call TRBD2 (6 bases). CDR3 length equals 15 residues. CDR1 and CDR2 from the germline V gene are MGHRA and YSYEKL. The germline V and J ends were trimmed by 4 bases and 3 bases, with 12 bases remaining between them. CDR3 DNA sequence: TGCGCCAGCAGCCGGCGGGGCATAGACACCGGGGAGCTGTTTTTT. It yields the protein CASSRRGIDTGELFF.

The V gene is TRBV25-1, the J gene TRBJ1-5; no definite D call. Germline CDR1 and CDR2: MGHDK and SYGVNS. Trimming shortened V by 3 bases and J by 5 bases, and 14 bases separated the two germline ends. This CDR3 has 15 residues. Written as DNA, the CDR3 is TGTGCCAGCAGTGACCGCGAGCGTACTGATCAGCCCCAGCATTTT. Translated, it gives CASSDRERTDQPQHF.

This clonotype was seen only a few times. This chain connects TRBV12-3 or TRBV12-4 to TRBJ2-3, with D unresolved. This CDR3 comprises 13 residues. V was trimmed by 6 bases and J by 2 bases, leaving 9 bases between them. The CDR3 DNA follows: TGTGCCAGCAGAGGAAGGGACACAGATACGCAGTATTTT. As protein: CASRGRDTDTQYF.

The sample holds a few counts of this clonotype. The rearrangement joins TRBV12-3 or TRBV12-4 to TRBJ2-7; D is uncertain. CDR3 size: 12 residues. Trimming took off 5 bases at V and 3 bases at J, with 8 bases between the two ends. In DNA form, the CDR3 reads TGTGCCAGCAGTCCCCCGGACTACGAGCAGTACTTC. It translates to CASSPPDYEQYF.

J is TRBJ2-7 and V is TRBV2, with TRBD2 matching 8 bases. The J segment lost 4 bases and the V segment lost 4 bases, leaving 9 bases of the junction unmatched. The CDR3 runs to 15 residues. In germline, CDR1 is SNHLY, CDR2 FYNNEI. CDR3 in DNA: TGTGCCAGCAGTGCGACTGGCGGGGGGAGGTACGAGCAGTACTTC. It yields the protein CASSATGGGRYEQYF.

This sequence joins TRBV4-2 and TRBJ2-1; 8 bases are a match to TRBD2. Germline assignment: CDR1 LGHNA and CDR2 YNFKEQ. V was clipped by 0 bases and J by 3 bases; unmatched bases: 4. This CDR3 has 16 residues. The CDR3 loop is CASSQDASGSYNEQFF. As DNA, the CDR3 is TGTGCCAGCAGCCAAGATGCCAGCGGGAGCTACAATGAGCAGTTCTTC.

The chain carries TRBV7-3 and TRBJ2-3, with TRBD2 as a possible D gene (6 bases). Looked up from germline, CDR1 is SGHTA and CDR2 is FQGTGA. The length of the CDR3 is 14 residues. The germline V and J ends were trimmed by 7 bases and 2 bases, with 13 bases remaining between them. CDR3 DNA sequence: TGTGCCAGCAATGGAGGGGACCACACAGATACGCAGTATTTT. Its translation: CASNGGDHTDTQYF. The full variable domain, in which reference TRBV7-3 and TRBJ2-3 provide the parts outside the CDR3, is GAGVSQTPSNKVTEKGKYVELRCDPISGHTALYWYRQSLGQGPEFLIYFQGTGAADDSGLPNDRFFAVRPEGSVSTLKIQRTERGDSAVYLCASNGGDHTDTQYFGPGTRLTVL.

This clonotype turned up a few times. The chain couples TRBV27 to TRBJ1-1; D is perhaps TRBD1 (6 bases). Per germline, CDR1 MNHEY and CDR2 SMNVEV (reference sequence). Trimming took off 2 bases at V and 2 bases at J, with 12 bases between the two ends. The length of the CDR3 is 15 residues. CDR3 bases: TGTGCCAGCAGTTTAGTTCAGGGGACAAACACTGAAGCTTTCTTT. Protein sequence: CASSLVQGTNTEAFF.

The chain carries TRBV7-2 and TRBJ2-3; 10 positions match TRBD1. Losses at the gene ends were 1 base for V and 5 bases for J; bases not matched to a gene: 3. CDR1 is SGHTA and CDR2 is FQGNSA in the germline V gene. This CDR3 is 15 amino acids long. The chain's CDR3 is CASSLGQGARDTQYF. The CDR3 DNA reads TGTGCCAGCAGCTTAGGACAGGGGGCTAGAGATACGCAGTATTTT.

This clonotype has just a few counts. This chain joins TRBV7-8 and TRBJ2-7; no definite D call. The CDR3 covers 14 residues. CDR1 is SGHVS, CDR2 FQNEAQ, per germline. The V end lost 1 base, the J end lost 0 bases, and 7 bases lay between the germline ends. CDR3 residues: CASSLVPSSYEQYF. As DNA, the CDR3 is TGTGCCAGCAGCTTAGTTCCGAGCTCCTACGAGCAGTACTTC.

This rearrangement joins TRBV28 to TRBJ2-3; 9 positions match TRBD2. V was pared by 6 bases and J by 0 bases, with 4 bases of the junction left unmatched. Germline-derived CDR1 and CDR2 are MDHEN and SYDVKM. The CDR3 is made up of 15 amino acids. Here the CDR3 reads CASSLGTSSTDTQYF. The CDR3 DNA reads TGTGCCAGCAGCCTCGGGACTAGCAGCACAGATACGCAGTATTTT.

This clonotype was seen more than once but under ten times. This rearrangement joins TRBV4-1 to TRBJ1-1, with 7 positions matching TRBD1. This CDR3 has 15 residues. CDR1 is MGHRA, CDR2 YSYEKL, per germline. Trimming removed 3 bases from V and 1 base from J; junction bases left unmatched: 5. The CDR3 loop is CASSQTGQSNTEAFF. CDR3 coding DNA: TGCGCCAGCAGCCAGACGGGACAGTCGAACACTGAAGCTTTCTTT.

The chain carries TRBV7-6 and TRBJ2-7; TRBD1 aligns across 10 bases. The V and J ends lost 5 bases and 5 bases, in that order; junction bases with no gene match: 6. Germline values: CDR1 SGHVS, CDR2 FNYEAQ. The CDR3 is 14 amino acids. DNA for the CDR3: TGTGCCAGCAGCCCCCGGGACAGGGGCGACGAGCAGTACTTC. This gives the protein CASSPRDRGDEQYF.

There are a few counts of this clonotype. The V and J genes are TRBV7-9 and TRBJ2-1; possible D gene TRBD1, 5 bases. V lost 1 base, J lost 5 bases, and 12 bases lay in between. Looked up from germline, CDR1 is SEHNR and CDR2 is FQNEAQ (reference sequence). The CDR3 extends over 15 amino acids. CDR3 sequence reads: CASSLVPGLNNEQFF. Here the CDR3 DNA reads TGTGCCAGCAGCTTAGTCCCAGGGCTGAACAATGAGCAGTTCTTC.

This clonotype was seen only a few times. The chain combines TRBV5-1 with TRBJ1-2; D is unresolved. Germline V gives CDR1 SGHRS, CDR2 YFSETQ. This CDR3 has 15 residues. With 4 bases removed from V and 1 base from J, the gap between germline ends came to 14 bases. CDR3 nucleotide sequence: TGCGCCAGCAGCCCTGGACGGTCGAATAACTATGGCTACACCTTC. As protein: CASSPGRSNNYGYTF.

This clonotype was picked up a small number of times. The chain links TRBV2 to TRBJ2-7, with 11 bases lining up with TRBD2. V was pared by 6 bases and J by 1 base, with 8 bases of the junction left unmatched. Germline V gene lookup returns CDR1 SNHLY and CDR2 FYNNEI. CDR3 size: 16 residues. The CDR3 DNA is TGTGCCAGCAGGGATACTAGCGGGGGCCCTTCCTACGAGCAGTACTTC. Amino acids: CASRDTSGGPSYEQYF. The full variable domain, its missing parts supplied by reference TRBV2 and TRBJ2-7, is EPEVTQTPSHQVTQMGQEVILRCVPISNHLYFYWYRQILGQKVEFLVSFYNNEISEKSEIFDDQFSVERPDGSNFTLKIRSTKLEDSAMYFCASRDTSGGPSYEQYFGPGTRLTVT.

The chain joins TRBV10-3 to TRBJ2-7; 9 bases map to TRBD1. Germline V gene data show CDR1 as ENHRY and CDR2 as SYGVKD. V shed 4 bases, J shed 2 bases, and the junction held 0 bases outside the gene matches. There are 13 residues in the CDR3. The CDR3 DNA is TGTGCCATCAGTGGACAGGGGGCCTACGAGCAGTACTTC. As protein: CAISGQGAYEQYF.

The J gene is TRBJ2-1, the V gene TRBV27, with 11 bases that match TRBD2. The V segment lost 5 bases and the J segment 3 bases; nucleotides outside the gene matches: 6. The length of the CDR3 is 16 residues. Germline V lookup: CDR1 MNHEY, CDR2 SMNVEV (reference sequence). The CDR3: CASSPGLAGFYNEQFF. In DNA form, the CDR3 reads TGTGCCAGCAGTCCCGGACTAGCGGGTTTCTACAATGAGCAGTTCTTC.

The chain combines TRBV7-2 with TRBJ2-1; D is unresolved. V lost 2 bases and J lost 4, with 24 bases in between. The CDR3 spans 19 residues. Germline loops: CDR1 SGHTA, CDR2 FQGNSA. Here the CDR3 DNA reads TGTGCCAGCAGCTTAAGGCCCCTAGTGGACGGACGAGCTTACAATGAGCAGTTCTTC. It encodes CASSLRPLVDGRAYNEQFF.

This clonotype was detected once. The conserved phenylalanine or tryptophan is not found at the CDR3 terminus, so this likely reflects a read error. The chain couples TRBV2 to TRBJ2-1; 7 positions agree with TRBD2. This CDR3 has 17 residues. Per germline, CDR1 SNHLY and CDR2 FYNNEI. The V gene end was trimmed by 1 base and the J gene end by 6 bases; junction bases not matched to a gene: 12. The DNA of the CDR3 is TGTGCCAGCAGTGAAGTGCTGGGAGGGCCGGGTACCAATGAGCAGTTCTCC. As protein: CASSEVLGGPGTNEQFS.